This T cell receptor (beta chain) comes out of a study of cytomegalovirus exposure and HLA in healthy donors. Trimming removed 3 bases from V and 5 bases from J, with 11 bases in between. This CDR3 region has 13 residues. CDR1 and CDR2 from the germline V gene are SGHVS and FNYEAQ. The assay was immunoSEQ multiplex PCR, and TCRdb's table has in-frame clones only and misses some. This table has about 240,000 clones, 70% to 90% appearing once. The sample taken for sequencing was PBMCs. This clonotype originated in a woman under 40 in good health and CMV-seropositive. This chain links TRBV7-6 with TRBJ2-7, with D possibly matching TRBD2 (5 bases). In nucleotides, the CDR3 is TGTGCCAGCAGCTTTCGGGGATTCCACGAGCAGTACTTC. This sequence encodes CASSFRGFHEQYF.